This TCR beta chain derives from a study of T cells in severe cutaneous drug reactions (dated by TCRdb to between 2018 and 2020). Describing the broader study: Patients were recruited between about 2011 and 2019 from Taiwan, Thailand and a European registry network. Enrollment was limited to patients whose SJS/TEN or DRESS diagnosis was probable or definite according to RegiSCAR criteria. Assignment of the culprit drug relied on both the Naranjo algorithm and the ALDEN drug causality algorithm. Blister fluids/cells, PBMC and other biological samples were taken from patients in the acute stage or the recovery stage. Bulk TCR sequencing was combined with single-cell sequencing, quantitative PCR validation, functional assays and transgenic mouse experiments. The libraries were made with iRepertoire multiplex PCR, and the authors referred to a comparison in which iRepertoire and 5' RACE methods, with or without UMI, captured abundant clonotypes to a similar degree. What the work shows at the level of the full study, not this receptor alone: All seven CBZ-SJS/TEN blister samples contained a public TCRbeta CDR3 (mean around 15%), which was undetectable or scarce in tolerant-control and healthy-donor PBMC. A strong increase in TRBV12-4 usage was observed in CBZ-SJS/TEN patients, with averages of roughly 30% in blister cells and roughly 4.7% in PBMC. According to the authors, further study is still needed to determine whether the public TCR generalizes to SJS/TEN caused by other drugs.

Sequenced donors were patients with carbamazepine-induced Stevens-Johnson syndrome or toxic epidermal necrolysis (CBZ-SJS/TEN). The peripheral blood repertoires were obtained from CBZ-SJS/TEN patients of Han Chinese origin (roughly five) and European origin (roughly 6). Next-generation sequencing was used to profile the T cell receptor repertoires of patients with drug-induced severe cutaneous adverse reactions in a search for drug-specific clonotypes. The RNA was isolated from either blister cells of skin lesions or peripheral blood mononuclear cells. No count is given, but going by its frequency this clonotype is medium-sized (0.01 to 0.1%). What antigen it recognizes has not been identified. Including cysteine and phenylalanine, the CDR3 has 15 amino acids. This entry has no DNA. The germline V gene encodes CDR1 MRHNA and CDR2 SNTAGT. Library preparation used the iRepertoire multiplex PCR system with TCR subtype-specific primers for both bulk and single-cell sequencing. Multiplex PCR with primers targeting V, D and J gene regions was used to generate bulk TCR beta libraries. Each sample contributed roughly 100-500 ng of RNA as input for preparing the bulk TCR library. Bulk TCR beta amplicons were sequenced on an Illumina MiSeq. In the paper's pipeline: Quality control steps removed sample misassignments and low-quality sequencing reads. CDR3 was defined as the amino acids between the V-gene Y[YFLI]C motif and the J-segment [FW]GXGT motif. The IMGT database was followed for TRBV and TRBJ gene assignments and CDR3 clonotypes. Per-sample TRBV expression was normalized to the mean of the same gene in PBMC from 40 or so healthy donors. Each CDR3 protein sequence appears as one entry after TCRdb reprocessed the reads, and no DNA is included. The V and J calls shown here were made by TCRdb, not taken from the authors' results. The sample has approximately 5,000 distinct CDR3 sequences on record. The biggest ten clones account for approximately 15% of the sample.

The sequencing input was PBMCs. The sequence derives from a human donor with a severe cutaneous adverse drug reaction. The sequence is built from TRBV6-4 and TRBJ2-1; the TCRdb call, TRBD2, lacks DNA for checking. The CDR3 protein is CASSVSAGTSGEQFF.